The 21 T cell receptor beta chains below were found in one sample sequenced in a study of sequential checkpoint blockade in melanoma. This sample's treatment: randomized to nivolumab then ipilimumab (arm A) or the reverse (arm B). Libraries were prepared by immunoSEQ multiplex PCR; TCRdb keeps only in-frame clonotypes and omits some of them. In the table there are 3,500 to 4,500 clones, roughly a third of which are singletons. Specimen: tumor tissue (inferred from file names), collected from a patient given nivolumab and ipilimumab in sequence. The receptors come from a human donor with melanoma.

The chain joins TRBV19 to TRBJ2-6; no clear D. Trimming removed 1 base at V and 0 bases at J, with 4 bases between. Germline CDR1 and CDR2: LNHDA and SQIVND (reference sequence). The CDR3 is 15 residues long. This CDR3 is CASSIGASGANVLTF. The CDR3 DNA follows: TGTGCCAGTAGTATAGGCGCCTCTGGGGCCAACGTCCTGACTTTC.

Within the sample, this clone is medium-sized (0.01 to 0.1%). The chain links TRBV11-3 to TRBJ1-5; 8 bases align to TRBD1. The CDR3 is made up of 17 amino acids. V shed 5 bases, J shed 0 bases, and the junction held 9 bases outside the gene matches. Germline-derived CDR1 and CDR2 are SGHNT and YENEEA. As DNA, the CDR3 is TGTGCCAGCAGCCAAAGAAAGACAGGGGTTAGCAATCAGCCCCAGCATTTT. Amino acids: CASSQRKTGVSNQPQHF. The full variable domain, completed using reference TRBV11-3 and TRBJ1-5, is EAGVVQSPRYKIIEKKQPVAFWCNPISGHNTLYWYLQNLGQGPELLIRYENEEAVDDSQLPKDRFSAERLKGVDSTLKIQPAELGDSAVYLCASSQRKTGVSNQPQHFGDGTRLSIL.

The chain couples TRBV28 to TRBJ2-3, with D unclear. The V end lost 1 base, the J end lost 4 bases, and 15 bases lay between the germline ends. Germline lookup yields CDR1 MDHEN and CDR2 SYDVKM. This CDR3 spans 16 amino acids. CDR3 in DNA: TGTGCCAGCAGTTTATTTTTGCACAGAGTGGCAGATACGCAGTATTTT. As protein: CASSLFLHRVADTQYF.

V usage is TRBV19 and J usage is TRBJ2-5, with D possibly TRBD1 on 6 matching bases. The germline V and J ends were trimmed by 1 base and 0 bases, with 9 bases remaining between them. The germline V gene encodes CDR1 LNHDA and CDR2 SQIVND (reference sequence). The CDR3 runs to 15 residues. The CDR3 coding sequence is TGTGCCAGTAGTATAGGGACAGTCCACCAAGAGACCCAGTACTTC. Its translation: CASSIGTVHQETQYF.

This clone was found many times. The CDR3 region is CASSFSLNTEAFF. CDR3 nucleotide sequence: TGTGCCAGCAGCTTCAGTCTGAACACTGAAGCTTTCTTT. This chain links TRBV7-4 with TRBJ1-1; D remains ambiguous. Trimming shortened V by 3 bases and J by 0 bases, and 5 bases separated the two germline ends. In germline, CDR1 is SGHVT, CDR2 SQSDAQ. There are 13 residues in the CDR3. Complete variable domain (other parts from reference TRBV7-4 and TRBJ1-1): GAGVSQSPRYKVAKRGRDVALRCDSISGHVTLYWYRQTLGQGSEVLTYSQSDAQRDKSGRPSGRFSAERPERSVSTLKIQRTEQGDSAVYLCASSFSLNTEAFFGQGTRLTVV.

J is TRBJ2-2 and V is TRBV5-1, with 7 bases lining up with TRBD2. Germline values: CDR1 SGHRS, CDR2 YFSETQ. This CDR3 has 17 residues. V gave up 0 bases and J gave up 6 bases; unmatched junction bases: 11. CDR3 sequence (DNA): TGCGCCAGCAGCTTGGTTCTGACGGGAGGACAATCCGGGGAGCTGTTTTTT. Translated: CASSLVLTGGQSGELFF. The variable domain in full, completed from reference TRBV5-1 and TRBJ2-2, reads KAGVTQTPRYLIKTRGQQVTLSCSPISGHRSVSWYQQTPGQGLQFLFEYFSETQRNKGNFPGRFSGRQFSNSRSEMNVSTLELGDSALYLCASSLVLTGGQSGELFFGEGSRLTVL.

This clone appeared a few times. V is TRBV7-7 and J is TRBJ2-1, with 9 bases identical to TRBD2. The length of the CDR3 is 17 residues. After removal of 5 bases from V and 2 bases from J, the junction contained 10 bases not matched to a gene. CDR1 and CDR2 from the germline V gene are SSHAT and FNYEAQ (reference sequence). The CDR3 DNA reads TGTGCCAGCAGCCGCCGACGGCGGGAGGGCCCCTACAATGAGCAGTTCTTC. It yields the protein CASSRRRREGPYNEQFF.

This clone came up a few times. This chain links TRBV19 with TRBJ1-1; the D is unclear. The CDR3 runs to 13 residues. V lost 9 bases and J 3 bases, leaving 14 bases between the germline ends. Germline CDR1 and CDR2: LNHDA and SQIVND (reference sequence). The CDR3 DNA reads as TGTGCCAGCTCGGACGGAGGATACACTGAAGCTTTCTTT. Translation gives CASSDGGYTEAFF. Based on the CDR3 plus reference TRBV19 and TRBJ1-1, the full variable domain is DGGITQSPKYLFRKEGQNVTLSCEQNLNHDAMYWYRQDPGQGLRLIYYSQIVNDFQKGDIAEGYSVSREKKESFPLTVTSAQKNPTAFYLCASSDGGYTEAFFGQGTRLTVV.

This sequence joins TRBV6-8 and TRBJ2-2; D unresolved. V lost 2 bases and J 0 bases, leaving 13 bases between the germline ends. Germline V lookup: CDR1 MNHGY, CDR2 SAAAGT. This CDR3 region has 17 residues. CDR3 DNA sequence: TGTGCCAGCAGTTACAGGATTGGCGACGCGAACACCGGGGAGCTGTTTTTT. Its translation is CASSYRIGDANTGELFF.

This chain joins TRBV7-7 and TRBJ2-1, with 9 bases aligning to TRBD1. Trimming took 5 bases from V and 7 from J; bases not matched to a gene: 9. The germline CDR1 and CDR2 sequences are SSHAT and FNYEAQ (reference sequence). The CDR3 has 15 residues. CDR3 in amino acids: CASSPRGTGSNEQFF. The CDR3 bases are TGTGCCAGCAGCCCCCGCGGGACAGGGTCGAATGAGCAGTTCTTC.

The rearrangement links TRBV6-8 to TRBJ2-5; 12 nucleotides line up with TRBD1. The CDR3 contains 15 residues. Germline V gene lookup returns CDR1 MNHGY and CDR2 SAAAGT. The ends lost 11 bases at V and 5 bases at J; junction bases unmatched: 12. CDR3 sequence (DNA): TGTGCCGTAGGGGGGACAGGGGGCCCCCAGGAGACCCAGTACTTC. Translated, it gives CAVGGTGGPQETQYF.

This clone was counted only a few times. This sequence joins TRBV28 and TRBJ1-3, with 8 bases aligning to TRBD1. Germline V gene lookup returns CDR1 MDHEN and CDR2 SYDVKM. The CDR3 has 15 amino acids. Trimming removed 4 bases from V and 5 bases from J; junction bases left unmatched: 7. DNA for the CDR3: TGTGCCAGCAGTTCGGACAGGGAAAGGAGAAACACCATATATTTT. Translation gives CASSSDRERRNTIYF. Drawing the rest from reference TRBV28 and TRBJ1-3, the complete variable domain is DVKVTQSSRYLVKRTGEKVFLECVQDMDHENMFWYRQDPGLGLRLIYFSYDVKMKEKGDIPEGYSVSREKKERFSLILESASTNQTSMYLCASSSDRERRNTIYFGEGSWLTVV.

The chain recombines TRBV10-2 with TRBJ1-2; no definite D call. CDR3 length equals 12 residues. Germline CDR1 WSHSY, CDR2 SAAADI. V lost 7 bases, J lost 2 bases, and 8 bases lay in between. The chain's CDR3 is CASNGLNYGYTF. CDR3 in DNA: TGCGCCAGCAATGGGCTGAACTATGGCTACACCTTC.

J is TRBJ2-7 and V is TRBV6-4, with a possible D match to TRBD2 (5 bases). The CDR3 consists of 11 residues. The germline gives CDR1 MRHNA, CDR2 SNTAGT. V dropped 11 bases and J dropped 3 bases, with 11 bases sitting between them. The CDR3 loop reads CACGLHYEQYV. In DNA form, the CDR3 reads TGTGCCTGCGGGCTACACTACGAGCAGTACGTC.

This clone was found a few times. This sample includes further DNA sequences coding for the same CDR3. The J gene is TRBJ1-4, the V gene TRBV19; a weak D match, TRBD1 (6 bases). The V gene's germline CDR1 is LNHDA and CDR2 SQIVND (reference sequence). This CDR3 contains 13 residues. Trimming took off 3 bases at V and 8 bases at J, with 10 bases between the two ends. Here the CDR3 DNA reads TGTGCCAGTAGTATGGGGGGCCGAGAAAAACTGTTTTTT. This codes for CASSMGGREKLFF.

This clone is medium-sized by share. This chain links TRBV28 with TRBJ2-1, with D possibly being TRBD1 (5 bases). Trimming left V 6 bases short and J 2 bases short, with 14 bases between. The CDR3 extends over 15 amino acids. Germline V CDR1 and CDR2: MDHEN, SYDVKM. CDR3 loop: CASRTQGDTYNEQFF. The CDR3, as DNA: TGTGCCAGCAGGACCCAGGGCGATACCTACAATGAGCAGTTCTTC.

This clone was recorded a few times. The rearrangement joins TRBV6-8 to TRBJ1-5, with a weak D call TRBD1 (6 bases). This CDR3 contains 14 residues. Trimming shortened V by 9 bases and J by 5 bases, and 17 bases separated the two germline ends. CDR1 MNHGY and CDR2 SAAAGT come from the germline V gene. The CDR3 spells CASRGGGEDQPQHF. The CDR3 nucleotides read TGTGCCAGTCGAGGGGGGGGCGAGGATCAGCCCCAGCATTTT.

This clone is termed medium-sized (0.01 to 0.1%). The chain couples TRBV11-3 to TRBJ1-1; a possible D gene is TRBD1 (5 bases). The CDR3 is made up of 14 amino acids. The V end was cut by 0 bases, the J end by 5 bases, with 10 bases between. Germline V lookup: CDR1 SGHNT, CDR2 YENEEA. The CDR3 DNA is TGTGCCAGCAGCTTAGAAGCACACAGGACTGAAGCTTTCTTT. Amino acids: CASSLEAHRTEAFF.

CDR3 region: CSITSSVGTDTQYF. CDR3 sequence (DNA): TGCAGCATAACCTCTAGCGTCGGCACAGATACGCAGTATTTT. The chain combines TRBV29-1 with TRBJ2-3; TRBD2 might be the D (6 bases). The CDR3 extends over 14 amino acids. CDR1 and CDR2 from the germline V gene are SQVTM and ANQGSEA. The germline V and J ends were trimmed by 8 bases and 1 base, with 16 bases remaining between them.

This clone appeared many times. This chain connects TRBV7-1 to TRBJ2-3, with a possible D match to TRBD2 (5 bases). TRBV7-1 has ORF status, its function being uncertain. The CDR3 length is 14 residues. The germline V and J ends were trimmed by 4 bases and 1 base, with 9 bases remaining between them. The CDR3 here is CASSLVGGTDTQYF. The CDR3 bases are TGTGCCAGCAGCTTAGTGGGAGGCACAGATACGCAGTATTTT.

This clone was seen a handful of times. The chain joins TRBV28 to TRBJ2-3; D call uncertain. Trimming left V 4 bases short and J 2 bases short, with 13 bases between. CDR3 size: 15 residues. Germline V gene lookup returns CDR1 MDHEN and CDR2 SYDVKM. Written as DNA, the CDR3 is TGTGCCAGCAGTTCTCCCGCCCGAAACACAGATACGCAGTATTTT. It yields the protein CASSSPARNTDTQYF.